Each of the 27 T cell receptor beta chains below was sequenced from the same sample in a study of shared clonotypes between healthy human individuals. Clones were read by immunoSEQ multiplex PCR, and TCRdb kept only the in-frame ones, dropping some. The table records some 700,000 clones, 90% of them present only once. Sequenced: memory CD8+ T cells from PBMCs. Subset meaning: CD45RO+ cells pooled with CCR7-negative TemRA cells. All receptors come from a young man in good health. Some clones in this sample may be carry-over from other donors' samples.

This rearrangement joins TRBV6-1 to TRBJ2-3; 14 bases agree with TRBD2. The J segment lost 4 bases and the V segment lost 2 bases, leaving 2 bases of the junction unmatched. The germline V gene encodes CDR1 MNHNS and CDR2 SASEGT. This CDR3 spans 16 amino acids. CDR3 residues: CASSEWGLAGADTQYF. Here the CDR3 DNA reads TGTGCCAGCAGTGAATGGGGACTAGCGGGAGCAGATACGCAGTATTTT.

The V gene is TRBV10-3, the J gene TRBJ2-7, with D hard to call. The germline V gene encodes CDR1 ENHRY and CDR2 SYGVKD. V dropped 4 bases and J dropped 3 bases, with 22 bases sitting between them. This CDR3 is built from 17 residues. This CDR3 reads CAISVLSASQGNYEQYF. CDR3 in DNA: TGTGCCATCAGTGTTTTGTCTGCAAGCCAAGGTAACTACGAGCAGTACTTC.

V is TRBV7-8 and J is TRBJ2-1; D may be TRBD1 or TRBD2 (5 bases each). V was trimmed by 0 bases and J by 4 bases, leaving 13 bases between them. The CDR3 consists of 16 residues. From germline, CDR1 is SGHVS and CDR2 FQNEAQ. The CDR3 DNA reads TGTGCCAGCAGCTTAGCTGGGGGAGTCGCATACAATGAGCAGTTCTTC. It encodes CASSLAGGVAYNEQFF. Looking up the rest from reference TRBV7-8 and TRBJ2-1 gives the full variable domain: GAGVSQSPRYKVAKRGQDVALRCDPISGHVSLFWYQQALGQGPEFLTYFQNEAQLDKSGLPSDRFFAERPEGSVSTLKIQRTQQEDSAVYLCASSLAGGVAYNEQFFGPGTRLTVL.

The genes are TRBV14 and TRBJ1-1; tentatively, D is TRBD1 (5 bases). Germline lookup yields CDR1 SGHDN and CDR2 FVKESK. The CDR3 extends over 13 amino acids. The V end lost 6 bases, the J end lost 2 bases, and 10 bases lay between the germline ends. CDR3 loop: CASRTTENTEAFF. The DNA of the CDR3 is TGTGCCAGCAGGACGACAGAAAACACTGAAGCTTTCTTT.

Comment on this clone: Other nucleotide sequences from this sample produce the same CDR3. The chain uses TRBV7-9 and TRBJ2-1, with 9 bases identical to TRBD2. J lost 7 bases, V lost 1 base, and 2 bases had no gene match. Germline-derived CDR1 and CDR2 are SEHNR and FQNEAQ (reference sequence). The CDR3 is made up of 14 amino acids. The CDR3, as DNA: TGTGCCAGCAGCTTAGGGGGACTAGCAAATGAGCAGTTCTTC. Translation: CASSLGGLANEQFF.

As to this clone: At the DNA level, this CDR3 is encoded by other sequences in the same sample as well. The genes are TRBV9 and TRBJ2-7; 9 bases are shared with TRBD1. Unmatched junction bases numbered 3, after V lost 2 bases and J lost 3 bases. Germline V gene data show CDR1 as SGDLS and CDR2 as YYNGEE. The CDR3 totals 14 residues. CDR3 protein: CASSVGQGGYEQYF. The CDR3 DNA follows: TGTGCCAGCAGCGTGGGACAGGGAGGCTACGAGCAGTACTTC.

The gene calls are TRBV6-5 and TRBJ2-1; 10 nucleotides match TRBD1. Germline CDR1 MNHEY, CDR2 SVGAGI. With V trimmed by 2 bases and J by 6 bases, 7 bases remained unmatched. CDR3 length: 16 residues. CDR3 coding DNA: TGTGCCAGCAGTTACCATATAGGACAGGGGGTCAATGAGCAGTTCTTC. Translating it yields CASSYHIGQGVNEQFF.

This chain joins TRBV10-3 and TRBJ1-2, with no clear D. The V gene's germline CDR1 is ENHRY and CDR2 SYGVKD. The CDR3 is 12 residues long. The V end was cut by 3 bases, the J end by 6 bases, with 8 bases between. CDR3 loop: CAISDLGHGYTF. As DNA, the CDR3 is TGTGCCATCAGTGACTTGGGCCATGGCTACACCTTC.

V usage is TRBV5-1 and J usage is TRBJ2-5; 10 nucleotides match TRBD2. The CDR3 has 16 residues. Germline values: CDR1 SGHRS, CDR2 YFSETQ. V lost 5 bases and J lost 2; bases outside the gene matches: 9. The CDR3 loop reads CASRTWVAGGQETQYF. The CDR3 DNA is TGCGCCAGCAGAACTTGGGTAGCGGGAGGTCAAGAGACCCAGTACTTC.

J is TRBJ1-1 and V is TRBV28, with D tentatively TRBD1 (5 bases). The CDR3 runs to 17 residues. Trimming pared 5 bases from V and 0 bases from J, leaving 19 bases between. Germline CDR1 and CDR2: MDHEN and SYDVKM. CDR3 sequence: CASSTPPWGVLNTEAFF. In DNA form, the CDR3 reads TGTGCCAGCAGTACCCCACCGTGGGGCGTCTTGAACACTGAAGCTTTCTTT. The full variable domain, in which reference TRBV28 and TRBJ1-1 provide the parts outside the CDR3, is DVKVTQSSRYLVKRTGEKVFLECVQDMDHENMFWYRQDPGLGLRLIYFSYDVKMKEKGDIPEGYSVSREKKERFSLILESASTNQTSMYLCASSTPPWGVLNTEAFFGQGTRLTVV.

This CDR3 reads CASSTGLSEFF. As DNA, the CDR3 is TGTGCCAGCAGCACCGGACTATCGGAGTTCTTC. V is TRBV27 and J is TRBJ2-1, with D perhaps matching TRBD2 (6 bases). Trimming left V 6 bases short and J 14 bases short, with 14 bases between. Germline V lookup: CDR1 MNHEY, CDR2 SMNVEV (reference sequence). The CDR3 runs 11 residues.

V is TRBV7-9 and J is TRBJ2-2, with D possibly being TRBD1 (5 bases). The CDR3 is made up of 15 amino acids. V shed 2 bases and J shed 4 bases, with 11 bases lying between them. Germline V gives CDR1 SEHNR, CDR2 FQNEAQ (reference sequence). The CDR3 reads CASSLLQGGTGELFF. The CDR3 DNA is TGTGCCAGCAGCTTACTCCAGGGTGGCACCGGGGAGCTGTTTTTT. Using reference TRBV7-9 and TRBJ2-2 for the parts outside the CDR3, the full variable domain is DTGVSQNPRHKITKRGQNVTFRCDPISEHNRLYWYRQTLGQGPEFLTYFQNEAQLEKSRLLSDRFSAERPKGSFSTLEIQRTEQGDSAMYLCASSLLQGGTGELFFGEGSRLTVL.

The count of this clone is one. The rearrangement joins TRBV4-2 to TRBJ2-1; TRBD1 is a possible D gene (6 bases). Germline V gene lookup returns CDR1 LGHNA and CDR2 YNFKEQ. V was clipped by 2 bases and J by 7 bases, with 12 bases between them. The CDR3 consists of 14 residues. The CDR3 loop is CASSQPGDSNEQFF. The CDR3 coding sequence is TGTGCCAGCAGCCAACCAGGGGATAGTAATGAGCAGTTCTTC.

This sequence joins TRBV4-2 and TRBJ2-7; perhaps TRBD1 as D (5 bases). The V end was cut by 0 bases, the J end by 4 bases, with 13 bases between. Germline V gene sequence: CDR1 LGHNA, CDR2 YNFKEQ. The CDR3 is made up of 15 amino acids. The CDR3 region has the DNA TGTGCCAGCAGCCAAGAAGGCCGGACAACGTACGAGCAGTACTTC. Translation gives CASSQEGRTTYEQYF.

The chain joins TRBV7-9 to TRBJ2-3; 9 bases align to TRBD1. This CDR3 region has 15 residues. The V segment lost 5 bases and the J segment 1 base; nucleotides outside the gene matches: 4. CDR1 and CDR2 (germline): SEHNR, FQNEAQ (reference sequence). The CDR3 loop reads CASSPRTGGTDTQYF. For the CDR3, the DNA is TGTGCCAGCAGCCCCCGGACAGGGGGCACAGATACGCAGTATTTT.

The CDR3 bases are TGTGCCAGCAGTCCAACAGGGGGATGGGCAGATACGCAGTATTTT. Protein product: CASSPTGGWADTQYF. V usage is TRBV27 and J usage is TRBJ2-3, with 8 bases matching TRBD1. The V gene end was trimmed by 5 bases and the J gene end by 4 bases; junction bases not matched to a gene: 8. The germline gives CDR1 MNHEY, CDR2 SMNVEV (reference sequence). The CDR3 spans 15 residues.

This chain uses TRBV28 with TRBJ1-5; 7 nucleotides line up with TRBD1. CDR3 length equals 15 residues. V was clipped by 5 bases and J by 0 bases; unmatched bases: 4. Germline CDR1 reads MDHEN; CDR2 reads SYDVKM. The CDR3 sequence: CASSQGQNSNQPQHF. The CDR3 coding sequence is TGTGCCAGCAGTCAGGGACAGAATAGCAATCAGCCCCAGCATTTT.

This chain links TRBV4-1 with TRBJ2-5; maybe TRBD2 (6 bases). V dropped 4 bases and J dropped 9 bases, with 24 bases sitting between them. CDR3 size: 16 residues. In germline, CDR1 is MGHRA, CDR2 YSYEKL. CDR3 region: CASSPRDSPIPGAQYF. In DNA form, the CDR3 reads TGCGCCAGCAGCCCCCGGGACTCGCCTATTCCGGGGGCCCAGTACTTC.

V and J are TRBV4-3 and TRBJ2-2; no clear D. The V end was cut by 0 bases, the J end by 3 bases, with 2 bases between. The germline V gene encodes CDR1 LGHNA and CDR2 YSLEER. This CDR3 spans 13 amino acids. The CDR3 loop is CASSQDDTGELFF. Written as DNA, the CDR3 is TGCGCCAGCAGCCAAGACGACACCGGGGAGCTGTTTTTT.

V and J are TRBV11-2 and TRBJ1-1, with D possibly TRBD1 on 6 matching bases. This CDR3 spans 15 amino acids. Looked up from germline, CDR1 is SGHAT and CDR2 is FQNNGV. V gave up 5 bases and J gave up 4 bases, with 17 bases separating them. DNA of the CDR3: TGTGCCAGCAGCCTTTACGAACGGGGGGCCACTGAAGCTTTCTTT. It specifies CASSLYERGATEAFF.

The chain is built from TRBV20-1 and TRBJ1-2; TRBD1 agrees at 7 bases. Germline V CDR1 and CDR2: DFQATT, SNEGSKA (reference sequence). The V gene end was trimmed by 7 bases and the J gene end by 3 bases; junction bases not matched to a gene: 2. This CDR3 spans 11 amino acids. The CDR3 protein is CSVTGDYGYTF. The CDR3 bases are TGCAGTGTCACAGGGGACTATGGCTACACCTTC.

The chain links TRBV7-2 to TRBJ2-3; the D gene is possibly TRBD2 (5 bases). Deletions cut 0 bases from V and 6 bases from J, with 16 bases between. The length of the CDR3 is 16 residues. Germline V gives CDR1 SGHTA, CDR2 FQGNSA. CDR3 amino acids: CASSLAPGPSSDTQYF. The CDR3 DNA sequence: TGTGCCAGCAGCTTAGCGCCCGGACCTAGCTCGGATACGCAGTATTTT.

J is TRBJ2-6 and V is TRBV27; D is perhaps TRBD1 or TRBD2 (5 bases each). The CDR3 runs 16 residues. From germline, CDR1 is MNHEY and CDR2 SMNVEV (reference sequence). V lost 6 bases, J lost 0 bases, and 12 bases lay in between. CDR3 DNA sequence: TGTGCCAGCAGCGGTAGGGGAGCCTCTGGGGCCAACGTCCTGACTTTC. Residues: CASSGRGASGANVLTF. Based on the CDR3 plus reference TRBV27 and TRBJ2-6, the full variable domain is EAQVTQNPRYLITVTGKKLTVTCSQNMNHEYMSWYRQDPGLGLRQIYYSMNVEVTDKGDVPEGYKVSRKEKRNFPLILESPSPNQTSLYFCASSGRGASGANVLTFGAGSRLTVL.

The DNA of the CDR3 is TGTGCCAGCAGCTTAGTGTCAGGGACTATAACGAACACTGAAGCTTTCTTT. Protein: CASSLVSGTITNTEAFF. The chain joins TRBV7-8 to TRBJ1-1, with a weak D call TRBD1 (5 bases). This CDR3 has 17 amino acids. V was pared by 1 base and J by 1 base, with 16 bases between. The germline V gene encodes CDR1 SGHVS and CDR2 FQNEAQ.

The rearrangement uses TRBV7-9 and TRBJ2-3; D unclear. This CDR3 contains 14 residues. Trimming cost V 0 bases and J 1 base, with 5 bases left between them. Germline CDR1 reads SEHNR; CDR2 reads FQNEAQ (reference sequence). CDR3 region: CASSLAFGTDTQYF. The CDR3 DNA follows: TGTGCCAGCAGCTTAGCGTTTGGCACAGATACGCAGTATTTT.

The chain recombines TRBV6-1 with TRBJ2-7, with 7 bases lining up with TRBD1. V shed 10 bases, J shed 5 bases, and the junction held 14 bases outside the gene matches. CDR3 length: 14 amino acids. CDR1 MNHNS and CDR2 SASEGT come from the germline V gene. In DNA form, the CDR3 reads TGTGCCATTATTCCGGGACAGACGGACGACGAGCAGTACTTC. It specifies CAIIPGQTDDEQYF.

CDR3 bases: TGCGCCAGCAGCTTGGCGAAGGCGCAGTATTTT. This sequence encodes CASSLAKAQYF. This chain joins TRBV5-1 and TRBJ2-3; D gene unclear. The CDR3 extends over 11 amino acids. V lost 0 bases, J lost 10 bases, and 6 bases lay in between. Germline V gene data show CDR1 as SGHRS and CDR2 as YFSETQ. The entire variable domain, with the rest obtained from reference TRBV5-1 and TRBJ2-3, is as follows: KAGVTQTPRYLIKTRGQQVTLSCSPISGHRSVSWYQQTPGQGLQFLFEYFSETQRNKGNFPGRFSGRQFSNSRSEMNVSTLELGDSALYLCASSLAKAQYFGPGTRLTVL.